The 8 T cell receptor beta chains below come from one sample, sequenced in a study of blood T cell repertoires in COVID-19. TCRdb's copy holds only in-frame clones and misses some; the assay was immunoSEQ multiplex PCR. Of around 300,000 clones listed, about 87% are singletons. The specimen was PBMCs or T cells enriched from blood (not recorded which). The source of these receptors is a young man who had recovered from COVID-19.

The V call is TRBV18, the J call TRBJ1-1, with D uncertain. CDR3 length: 14 residues. Germline V CDR1 and CDR2: KGHSH, LQKENI. V shed 2 bases and J shed 1 base, with 8 bases lying between them. The CDR3 coding sequence is TGTGCCAGCTCACCATCCCCCCGGAACACTGAAGCTTTCTTT. It encodes CASSPSPRNTEAFF.

The gene calls are TRBV6-5 and TRBJ2-7; a possible D gene is TRBD1 (6 bases). Germline CDR1 MNHEY, CDR2 SVGAGI. This CDR3 comprises 14 residues. Trimming shortened V by 0 bases and J by 2 bases, and 8 bases separated the two germline ends. DNA for the CDR3: TGTGCCAGCAGTTACTCTGGGACACCCTACGAGCAGTACTTC. It is translated as CASSYSGTPYEQYF.

The chain carries TRBV4-2 and TRBJ2-1; 10 bases fit TRBD2. CDR3 size: 16 residues. V dropped 0 bases and J dropped 8; count of bases not matched to a gene: 7. CDR1 is LGHNA, CDR2 YNFKEQ, per germline. The CDR3, as DNA: TGTGCCAGCAGCCAAGAGCGGGCTAGCGGGGGCGATGAGCAGTTCTTC. The encoded protein is CASSQERASGGDEQFF.

Written as DNA, the CDR3 is TGTGCCAGCAGTAAATACACCCAGGGTTCCTGGAATCAGCCCCAGCATTTT. Translating it yields CASSKYTQGSWNQPQHF. This rearrangement joins TRBV28 to TRBJ1-5; D might be TRBD1 (5 bases). The CDR3 length is 17 residues. Trimming stripped 5 bases from V and 4 bases from J, with 21 bases between. Per the germline V gene, CDR1 is MDHEN and CDR2 is SYDVKM.

V usage is TRBV28 and J usage is TRBJ2-7; 13 nucleotides line up with TRBD2. The CDR3 consists of 16 residues. V trimming: 6 bases; J trimming: 3 bases; junction bases outside the gene matches: 8. Germline CDR1 and CDR2: MDHEN and SYDVKM. CDR3 DNA sequence: TGTGCCAGCAGCTCCCCTCGGACTAGCGGGGGCTACGAGCAGTACTTC. Its translation is CASSSPRTSGGYEQYF. Using reference TRBV28 and TRBJ2-7 for the parts outside the CDR3, the full variable domain is DVKVTQSSRYLVKRTGEKVFLECVQDMDHENMFWYRQDPGLGLRLIYFSYDVKMKEKGDIPEGYSVSREKKERFSLILESASTNQTSMYLCASSSPRTSGGYEQYFGPGTRLTVT.

The rearrangement joins TRBV3-1 (or the pseudogene TRBV3-2) to TRBJ2-5, with a tentative D call TRBD2 (5 bases). The V gene lost 1 base and the J gene lost 4 bases, with 10 bases spanning the gap. CDR1 and CDR2 (germline): LGHDT, YNNKEL (reference sequence). There are 14 residues in the CDR3. The CDR3 loop reads CASSQGGWPETQYF. CDR3 nucleotide sequence: TGTGCCAGCAGCCAAGGCGGGTGGCCAGAGACCCAGTACTTC.

This clone came up once. This chain joins TRBV30 and TRBJ2-7, with 7 bases lining up with TRBD1. The CDR3 is 13 residues long. Germline-derived CDR1 and CDR2 are GTSNPN and SVGIG (reference sequence). The ends lost 2 bases at V and 0 bases at J; junction bases unmatched: 1. The DNA for the CDR3 is TGTGCCTGGAGTTGGGACAGCTCCTACGAGCAGTACTTC. This gives the protein CAWSWDSSYEQYF.

V usage is TRBV28 and J usage is TRBJ2-7, with 7 bases identical to TRBD1. Germline V gene sequence: CDR1 MDHEN, CDR2 SYDVKM. CDR3 length: 15 amino acids. V lost 5 bases, J lost 5 bases, and 12 bases stayed unmatched. The CDR3 bases are TGTGCCAGCAGTCCCCGACAGGGCGGCATCGACGAGCAGTACTTC. The encoded protein is CASSPRQGGIDEQYF.